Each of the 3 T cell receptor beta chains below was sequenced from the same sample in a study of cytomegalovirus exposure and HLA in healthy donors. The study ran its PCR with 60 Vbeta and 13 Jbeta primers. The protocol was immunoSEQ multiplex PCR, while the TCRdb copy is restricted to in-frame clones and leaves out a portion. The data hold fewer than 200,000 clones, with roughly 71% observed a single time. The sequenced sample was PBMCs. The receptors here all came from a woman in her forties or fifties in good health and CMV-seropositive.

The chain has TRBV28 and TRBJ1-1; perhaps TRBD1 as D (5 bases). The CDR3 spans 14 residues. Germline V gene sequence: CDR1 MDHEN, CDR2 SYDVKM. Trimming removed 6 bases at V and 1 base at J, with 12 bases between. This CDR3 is CASRRGGENTEAFF. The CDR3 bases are TGTGCCAGCAGGAGGGGAGGGGAGAACACTGAAGCTTTCTTT. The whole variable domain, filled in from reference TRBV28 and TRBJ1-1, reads DVKVTQSSRYLVKRTGEKVFLECVQDMDHENMFWYRQDPGLGLRLIYFSYDVKMKEKGDIPEGYSVSREKKERFSLILESASTNQTSMYLCASRRGGENTEAFFGQGTRLTVV.

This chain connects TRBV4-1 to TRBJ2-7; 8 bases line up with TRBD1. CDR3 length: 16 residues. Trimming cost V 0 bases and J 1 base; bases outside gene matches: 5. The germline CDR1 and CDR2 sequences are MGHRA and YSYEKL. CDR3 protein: CASSQDPGGNSYEQYF. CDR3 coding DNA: TGCGCCAGCAGCCAAGATCCAGGGGGCAATTCCTACGAGCAGTACTTC.

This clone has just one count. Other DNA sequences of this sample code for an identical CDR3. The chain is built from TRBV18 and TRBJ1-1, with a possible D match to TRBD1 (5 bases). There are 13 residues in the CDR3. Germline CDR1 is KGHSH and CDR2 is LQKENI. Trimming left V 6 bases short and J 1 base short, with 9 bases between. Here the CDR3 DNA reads TGTGCCAGCTCCCCGGGGGGGAACACTGAAGCTTTCTTT. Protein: CASSPGGNTEAFF.